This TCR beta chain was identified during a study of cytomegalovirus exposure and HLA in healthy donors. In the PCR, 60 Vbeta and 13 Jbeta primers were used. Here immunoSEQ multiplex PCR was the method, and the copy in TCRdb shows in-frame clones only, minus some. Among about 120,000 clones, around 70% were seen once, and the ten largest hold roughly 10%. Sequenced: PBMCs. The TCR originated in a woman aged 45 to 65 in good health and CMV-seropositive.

The chain's CDR3 is CASSSGQGMHQPQHF. The CDR3 DNA follows: TGTGCCAGCAGCTCAGGACAGGGGATGCATCAGCCCCAGCATTTT. The chain joins TRBV7-9 to TRBJ1-5, with TRBD1 matching 9 bases. The germline CDR1 and CDR2 sequences are SEHNR and FQNEAQ (reference sequence). J gave up 5 bases and V 4 bases, and 6 bases lay outside the gene matches. The CDR3 totals 15 residues.